Reported below is one T cell receptor (beta chain). This record comes from a study of control samples from healthy donors and cancer patients. V was cut by 2 bases and J by 3 bases, with 12 bases left in between. The CDR3 is 15 residues long. Germline lookup yields CDR1 ENHRY and CDR2 SYGVKD. Sequencing was performed with immunoSEQ multiplex PCR; in TCRdb, only in-frame clones are kept and a portion is missing. The table has about 77,000 clones, approximately 92% seen once; the top ten hold about 5.6%. The clonotype was recovered from a woman in her sixties in good health. The V and J genes are TRBV10-3 and TRBJ2-3; D is perhaps TRBD1 (5 bases). Sequenced sample: blood. The CDR3 loop reads CAISELQGWTDTQYF. CDR3 DNA sequence: TGTGCCATCAGTGAGCTTCAGGGTTGGACAGATACGCAGTATTTT.